This TCR beta chain was found in a study of blood T cell repertoires in COVID-19. Study-level information: In each case, the material was cDNA or gDNA derived from T cells, B-cell-depleted T cells, or PBMCs.

CDR3 length: 15 residues. Per the germline V gene, CDR1 is LGHNT and CDR2 is FRNRAP. The junction had 4 bases not matched to a gene; V was cut back by 3 bases and J by 6 bases. Repertoires were generated with immunoSEQ multiplex PCR, while TCRdb's copy carries only in-frame clones and drops some. This table holds approximately 450,000 clones, nearly 90% found once. The study drew participants aged about 18 to 95 years from under 30 US areas. Participants were placed into cohorts based on the clinical history they reported. This receptor was identified in a young woman with acute COVID-19. The rearrangement uses TRBV12-5 and TRBJ1-6; TRBD1 agrees at 8 bases. Sequencing was performed on PBMCs or T cells enriched from blood (not recorded which). Here the CDR3 reads CASGFGQGGNSPLHF. The CDR3 DNA follows: TGTGCTAGTGGTTTCGGACAGGGCGGTAATTCACCCCTCCACTTT.